The clone carrying this T cell receptor (beta chain) has a single count. This CDR3 comprises 13 residues. CDR1 is SGHVS and CDR2 is FQNEAQ in the germline V gene. The V and J ends lost 5 bases and 6 bases respectively, with 10 bases between them. The sample belongs to a study of blood T cell repertoires in COVID-19. Study-level background: Donors in the United States, Italy and Spain gave samples during acute or convalescent COVID-19.

Per the original data handling: Nucleated cell counts were estimated from reference gene primer amplification. Only in-frame clones appear in the TCRdb table, and some are missing; sequencing was by immunoSEQ multiplex PCR. V and J calls and clone size are given by that table; D and trimming were obtained from the DNA. The sample records approximately 250,000 clones, 83% being singletons. The origin of this receptor is a woman aged 45 to 65 with acute or convalescent COVID-19. The sequenced material came from peripheral blood. The rearrangement links TRBV7-8 to TRBJ2-2; D may be TRBD1 (6 bases). The chain's CDR3 is CASSLQGAGELFF. CDR3 sequence (DNA): TGTGCCAGCAGCCTACAGGGCGCCGGGGAGCTGTTTTTT.